This T cell receptor (beta chain) comes out of a study of blood T cell repertoires in COVID-19. At the level of the study: From the United States, Italy and Spain came samples of acute and convalescent COVID-19. Sources were T cells, B-cell-depleted T cells, or PBMCs; the material itself was cDNA or gDNA.

CDR1 and CDR2 (germline): MNHNY, SVGAGI (reference sequence). The CDR3 runs to 12 residues. Between the trimmed V and J ends, which lost 0 bases and 3 bases, there was a span of 3 bases. Method: immunoSEQ multiplex PCR; TCRdb's copy keeps in-frame clones and lacks some. Here the sample spans more than 150,000 clones, approximately 81% being singletons. V is TRBV6-6 and J is TRBJ2-7; D is unresolved. The receptor was isolated from a man younger than 35 with active or convalescent COVID-19. Sequenced sample: peripheral blood. CDR3 bases: TGTGCCAGCAGTTACTCTCACTACGAGCAGTACTTC. This encodes CASSYSHYEQYF.